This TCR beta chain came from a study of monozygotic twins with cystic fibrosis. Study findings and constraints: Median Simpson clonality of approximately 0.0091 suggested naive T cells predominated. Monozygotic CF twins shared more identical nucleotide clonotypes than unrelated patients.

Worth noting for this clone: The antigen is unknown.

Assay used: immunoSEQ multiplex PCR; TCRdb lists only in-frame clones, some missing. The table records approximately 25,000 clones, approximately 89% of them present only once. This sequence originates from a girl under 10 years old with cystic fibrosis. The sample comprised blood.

The CDR3 DNA sequence: TGCGCCAGCAGCCCGGGACTAGCGGGGGGTGCAGAGCTGTTTTTT. Its protein is CASSPGLAGGAELFF. The rearrangement uses TRBV10-2 and TRBJ2-2; 15 bases agree with TRBD2. Germline V gives CDR1 WSHSY, CDR2 SAAADI. The CDR3 totals 15 residues. V dropped 6 bases and J dropped 11; count of bases not matched to a gene: 7.